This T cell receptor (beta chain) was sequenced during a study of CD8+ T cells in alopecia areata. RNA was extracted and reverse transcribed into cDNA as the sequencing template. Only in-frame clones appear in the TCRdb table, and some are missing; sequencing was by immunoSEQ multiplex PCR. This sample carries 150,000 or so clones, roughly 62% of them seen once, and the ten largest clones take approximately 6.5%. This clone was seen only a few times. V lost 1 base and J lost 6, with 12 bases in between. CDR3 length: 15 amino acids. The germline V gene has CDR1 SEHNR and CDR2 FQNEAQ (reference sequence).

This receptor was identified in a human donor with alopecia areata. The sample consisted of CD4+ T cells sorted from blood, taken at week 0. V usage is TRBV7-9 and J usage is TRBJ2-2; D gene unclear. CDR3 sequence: CASSLGFSSPGELFF. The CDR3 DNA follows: TGTGCCAGCAGCTTAGGATTCAGTTCGCCCGGGGAGCTGTTTTTT.